This T cell receptor beta chain was sequenced for a study of vaccination effects on CD4 cells after COVID-19. In the study overall: The cohort was immunized with two doses of either the BNT162b2 or mRNA-1273 vaccine. The study's findings and limits: Clones induced by infection and by vaccine showed marked clonal contraction late after vaccination.

CD4+ T cells specific for antigen were expanded with viral peptide pools by the ViraFEST assay before sequencing. Culture proceeded for approximately 10 days, and CD4+ T cells were then isolated. Each culture had half its medium swapped for IL-2 medium on days 3 and 7. On this clone: What it binds is not known.

Produced via immunoSEQ multiplex PCR; TCRdb's table is partial and in-frame only. Altogether approximately 30,000 clones are present, 55% to 75% being singletons, with the ten largest covering approximately 29%. The CDR3 sequence is 15 residues long. The V and J ends lost 5 bases and 6 bases, in that order; junction bases with no gene match: 8. The V gene's germline CDR1 is SGHTA and CDR2 FQGNSA. The source is a human donor who received a COVID-19 vaccine. V is TRBV7-2 and J is TRBJ2-2; 8 nucleotides agree with TRBD2. Material: CD4+ T cells from PBMCs cultured with HCoV-229E spike peptides, obtained before COVID-19 vaccination. The CDR3 spells CASSLTSDRAGELFF. The CDR3 region has the DNA TGTGCCAGCAGCCTGACTAGCGACCGGGCCGGGGAGCTGTTTTTT.